The 12 T cell receptor beta chains in this list originate from one sample, sequenced in a study of molecular identifiers for immune sequencing clone quantification. One entry per CDR3 protein, called by TCRdb with MiXCR from the PCR reads. The sample records some 89,000 distinct CDR3 sequences, 24% being singletons. What was sequenced was naive CD8+ T cells from blood, with Jurkat cell RNA spiked in. Subset given: FACS-sorted CD8+CD4-CCR7+CD45RA+ naive T cells. The source is a human donor in good health. Some libraries in this study had Jurkat cell RNA spiked in.

With regard to this clonotype: A much larger clone sits a single nucleotide away, making a read error possible. The V and J genes are TRBV6-5 and TRBJ2-5; D tentatively reads TRBD1 or TRBD2 (6 bases each). Germline assignment: CDR1 MNHEY and CDR2 SVGAGI. Trimming removed 4 bases from V and 14 bases from J, with 14 bases in between. The CDR3 contains 11 residues. The CDR3 is CASSSAGEDYF. DNA for the CDR3: TGTGCCAGCAGTTCGGCAGGGGAGGATTACTTC.

The chain employs TRBV20-1 and TRBJ2-7, with a tentative D call TRBD1 (7 bases). The CDR3 has 13 residues. Trimming took off 5 bases at V and 2 bases at J, with 13 bases between the two ends. Germline V lookup: CDR1 DFQATT, CDR2 SNEGSKA (reference sequence). The CDR3 protein is CSAEQGRTYEQYF. In DNA form, the CDR3 reads TGCAGTGCTGAACAGGGGAGGACCTACGAGCAGTACTTC.

This clonotype occurred many times. This sequence joins TRBV7-9 and TRBJ2-1, with TRBD2 as a possible D gene (6 bases). CDR3 length equals 13 residues. CDR1 and CDR2 (germline): SEHNR, FQNEAQ (reference sequence). V was trimmed by 5 bases and J by 14 bases, leaving 19 bases between them. The chain's CDR3 is CASSPPSSPGEFF. The CDR3 DNA reads as TGTGCCAGCAGCCCGCCTAGCTCACCGGGGGAGTTCTTC.

In regard to this clonotype: Since the CDR3 does not end with the conserved phenylalanine or tryptophan, this likely comes from a read error. The chain couples TRBV6-5 to TRBJ1-1; D gene unclear. CDR1 is MNHEY and CDR2 is SVGAGI in the germline V gene. Trimming cost V 2 bases and J 5 bases, with 6 bases left between them. This CDR3 spans 12 amino acids. This chain's CDR3 is CASSYGDTEAFL. CDR3 nucleotides: TGTGCCAGCAGTTACGGGGATACTGAAGCTTTCCTT.

The table lists this clonotype with many counts. The chain couples TRBV21-1 to TRBJ2-5. TRBV21-1 is shown as a pseudogene. This CDR3 contains 12 residues. CDR3 DNA sequence: TGTGCCAGCAGCAAAGAAGATGAGACCCAGTACTTC. This translates into CASSKEDETQYF.

This clonotype was counted ten times or more. The chain joins TRBV29-1 to TRBJ1-2; D not certain. This CDR3 has 13 residues. Looked up from germline, CDR1 is SQVTM and CDR2 is ANQGSEA. V lost 6 bases and J lost 1, with 12 bases in between. CDR3 nucleotides: TGCAGCGTGACCGAAGTTTTTAACTATGGCTACACCTTC. This codes for CSVTEVFNYGYTF.

This clonotype was detected ten times or more. J is TRBJ2-6 and V is TRBV12-3 or TRBV12-4; D may be TRBD1 or TRBD2 (5 bases each). The CDR3 is 17 amino acids. Deletions cut 1 base from V and 0 bases from J, with 10 bases between. The CDR3 is CASSLGGAGSGANVLTF. CDR3 nucleotides: TGTGCCAGCAGTTTAGGAGGGGCCGGCTCTGGGGCCAACGTCCTGACTTTC.

Note on this clonotype: A read error may explain this, as a much larger clone is one base away. This sequence joins TRBV27 and TRBJ2-3, with 7 bases that match TRBD1. The junction had 19 bases not matched to a gene; V was cut back by 7 bases and J by 0 bases. The germline V gene has CDR1 MNHEY and CDR2 SMNVEV (reference sequence). CDR3 size: 19 residues. The CDR3 nucleotides read TGTGCCAGCACTACACATAACGGGATAGGGGGCTACAGCACAGATACGCAGTATTTT. Translated: CASTTHNGIGGYSTDTQYF.

This clonotype was detected ten times or more. V usage is TRBV6-6 and J usage is TRBJ1-1; D gene uncertain. This CDR3 contains 14 residues. CDR1 and CDR2 from the germline V gene are MNHNY and SVGAGI (reference sequence). Trimming took off 2 bases at V and 6 bases at J, with 13 bases between the two ends. CDR3 sequence (DNA): TGTGCCAGCAGTTACCAGATCAATTTACCTGAAGCTTTCTTT. Encoded protein: CASSYQINLPEAFF.

Details on this clonotype: A much larger clone differs by one base, so this may be a read error. This chain links TRBV21-1 with TRBJ2-6; the D call of TRBD1 is as the table states it, not checked on the DNA. TRBV21-1 is a pseudogene locus. The CDR3 runs 17 residues. CDR3 nucleotides: TGTGCCAGCGGGAAAGCGGGAAAGGGTCCTGGGGCCAACGTCCTGACTTTC. Amino acids: CASGKAGKGPGANVLTF.

As regards this clonotype: This could be a read error, since a much larger clone is one nucleotide away. The chain joins TRBV24-1 to TRBJ2-2, with unresolved D. Germline values: CDR1 KGHDR, CDR2 SFDVKD. This CDR3 has 12 residues. V was shortened by 6 bases and J by 3 bases, with 4 bases between the two germline ends. CDR3 DNA: TGTGCCACCAGTCGGGACACCGGGGAGCTGTTTTTT. This gives the protein CATSRDTGELFF.

Note on this clonotype: The junction and the germline gene differ at one end; a read error may be behind it. The chain couples TRBV19 to TRBJ2-5; D is perhaps TRBD1 (6 bases). In germline, CDR1 is LNHDA, CDR2 SQIVND (reference sequence). The CDR3 contains 17 residues. The CDR3 DNA reads as TGTGCCAGTACCCCGGTTTGGGGGCCCAGATCACAAGAGGCCCAGTACTTC. Translation gives CASTPVWGPRSQEAQYF.